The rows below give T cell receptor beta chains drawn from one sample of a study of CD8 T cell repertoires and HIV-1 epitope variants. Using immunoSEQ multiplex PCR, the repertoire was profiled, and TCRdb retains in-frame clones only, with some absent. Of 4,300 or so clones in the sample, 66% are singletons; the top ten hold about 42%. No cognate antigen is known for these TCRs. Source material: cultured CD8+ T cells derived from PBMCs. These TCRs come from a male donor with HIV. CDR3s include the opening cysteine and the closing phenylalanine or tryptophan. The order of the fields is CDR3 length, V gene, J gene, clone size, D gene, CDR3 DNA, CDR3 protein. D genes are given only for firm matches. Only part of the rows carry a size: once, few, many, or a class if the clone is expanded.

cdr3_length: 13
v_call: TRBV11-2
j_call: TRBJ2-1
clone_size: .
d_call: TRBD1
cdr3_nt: TGTGCCAGCAGCTTGGGACAGTACAATGAGCAGTTCTTC
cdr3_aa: CASSLGQYNEQFF

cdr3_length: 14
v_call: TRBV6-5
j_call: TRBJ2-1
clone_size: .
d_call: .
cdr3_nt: TGTGCCAGCATGGGGCGTCCGGGGTACAATGAGCAGTTCTTC
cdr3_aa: CASMGRPGYNEQFF

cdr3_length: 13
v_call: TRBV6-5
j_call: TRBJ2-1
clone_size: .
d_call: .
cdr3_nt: TGTGCCAGCAGCTATGGCCGCTACAATGAGCAGTTCTTC
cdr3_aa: CASSYGRYNEQFF

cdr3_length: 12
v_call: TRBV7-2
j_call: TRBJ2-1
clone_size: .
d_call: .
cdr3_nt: TGTGCCAGCAGCTCGTTTACCAATGAGCAGTTCTTC
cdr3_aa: CASSSFTNEQFF

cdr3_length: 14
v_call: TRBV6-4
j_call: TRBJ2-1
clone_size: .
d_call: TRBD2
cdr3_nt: TGTGCCAGCAGTGAAGCGGGGGGGCCCAATGAGCAGTTCTTC
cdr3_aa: CASSEAGGPNEQFF

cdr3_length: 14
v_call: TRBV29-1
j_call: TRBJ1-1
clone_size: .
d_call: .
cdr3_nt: TGCAGCGCATCCCTGACAGATATGAACACTGAAGCTTTCTTT
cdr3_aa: CSASLTDMNTEAFF

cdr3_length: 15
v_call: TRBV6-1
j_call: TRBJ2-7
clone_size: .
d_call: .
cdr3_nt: TGTGCCAGCAGTGTCGGAACAGGGCTTACCTACGAGCAGTACTTC
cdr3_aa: CASSVGTGLTYEQYF

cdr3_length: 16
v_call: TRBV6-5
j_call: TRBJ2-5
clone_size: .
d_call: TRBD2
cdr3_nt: TGTGCCAGCAGTTACTCCGGGACTAGCGGCCAAGAGACCCAGTACTTC
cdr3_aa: CASSYSGTSGQETQYF

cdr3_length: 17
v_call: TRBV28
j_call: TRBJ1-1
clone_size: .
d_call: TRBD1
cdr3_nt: TGTGCCAGCACCCTAGCCGGGACAGGGGCCTTGTTTGCTGAAGCTTTCTTT
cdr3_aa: CASTLAGTGALFAEAFF

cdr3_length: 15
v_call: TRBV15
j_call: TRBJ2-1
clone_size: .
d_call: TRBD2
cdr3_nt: TGTGCCACCAGCCTCGCCGCGGGACTAGCCAGTGAGCAGTTCTTC
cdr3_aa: CATSLAAGLASEQFF

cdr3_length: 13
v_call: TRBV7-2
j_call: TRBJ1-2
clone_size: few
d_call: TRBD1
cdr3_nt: TGTGCCAGCTACAGGGGGATACGATATGGCTACACCTTC
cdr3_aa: CASYRGIRYGYTF

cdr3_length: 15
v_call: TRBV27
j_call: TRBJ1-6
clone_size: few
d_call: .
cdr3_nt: TGTGCCAGCAGAGGGATGTCATCCTATAATTCACCCCTCCACTTT
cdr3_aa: CASRGMSSYNSPLHF